These 8 T cell receptor beta chains were all obtained from the same sample, sequenced in a study of blood T cell repertoires in COVID-19. Only in-frame clones appear in the TCRdb table, and some are missing; sequencing was by immunoSEQ multiplex PCR. The sample has 130,000 or so clones, around four fifths seen once. The sequenced sample was PBMCs or T cells enriched from blood (not recorded which). The receptors were gathered from a woman in her fifties or sixties with acute COVID-19.

The chain links TRBV11-1 to TRBJ2-5; 7 nucleotides match TRBD2. V was pared by 6 bases and J by 1 base, with 5 bases of the junction left unmatched. The CDR3 sequence is 14 residues long. Germline loops: CDR1 SGHAT, CDR2 FQDESV (reference sequence). The CDR3 DNA reads as TGTGCCAGCAGACTACCGGGGGGCCAAGAGACCCAGTACTTC. Its translation: CASRLPGGQETQYF.

This sequence joins TRBV7-2 and TRBJ2-7, with D possibly matching TRBD2 (5 bases). Trimming removed 5 bases from V and 4 bases from J, with 15 bases in between. CDR1 is SGHTA, CDR2 FQGNSA, per germline. This CDR3 region has 14 residues. Here the CDR3 reads CASSPARDPYEQYF. CDR3 DNA: TGTGCCAGCAGCCCCGCGAGGGATCCATACGAGCAGTACTTC.

The CDR3 DNA is TGCAGTGCTGGTGGGACTACAGCTAACTATGGCTACACCTTC. Its protein product is CSAGGTTANYGYTF. V is TRBV20-1 and J is TRBJ1-2; a weak D match, TRBD1 (5 bases). The CDR3 is 14 residues long. CDR1 and CDR2 (germline): DFQATT, SNEGSKA (reference sequence). V was clipped by 5 bases and J by 0 bases, with 13 bases between them.

The chain uses TRBV15 and TRBJ2-2, with TRBD2 matching 10 bases. This CDR3 has 18 residues. J lost 7 bases, V lost 0 bases, and 11 bases had no gene match. Per the germline V gene, CDR1 is LNHNV and CDR2 is YYDKDF (reference sequence). DNA of the CDR3: TGTGCCACCAGCAGAGATCTTAGGCTAGCGGGAGTCCTCGGGGAGCTGTTTTTT. It yields the protein CATSRDLRLAGVLGELFF.

This clone came up many times. The chain recombines TRBV4-1 with TRBJ2-1; 11 bases agree with TRBD2. The V gene end was trimmed by 4 bases and the J gene end by 0 bases; junction bases not matched to a gene: 5. CDR1 and CDR2 from the germline V gene are MGHRA and YSYEKL. The CDR3 covers 17 residues. CDR3: CASSRGGLAVSYNEQFF. CDR3 DNA: TGCGCCAGCAGCCGTGGGGGACTAGCGGTCTCCTACAATGAGCAGTTCTTC.

The chain has TRBV11-1 and TRBJ2-5; TRBD2 matches 12 bases. V shed 5 bases and J 0 bases; nucleotides not matched to a gene: 4. Looked up from germline, CDR1 is SGHAT and CDR2 is FQDESV (reference sequence). This CDR3 region has 16 residues. The chain's CDR3 is CASSTRLAGDQETQYF. CDR3 in DNA: TGTGCCAGCAGCACAAGACTAGCGGGGGACCAAGAGACCCAGTACTTC.

This clone has more than one count but fewer than ten. The genes are TRBV2 and TRBJ2-5; the D gene is possibly TRBD2 (6 bases). Trimming removed 10 bases from V and 5 bases from J, with 14 bases in between. Germline lookup yields CDR1 SNHLY and CDR2 FYNNEI. The length of the CDR3 is 12 residues. CDR3: CATGGAGETQYF. The CDR3 DNA is TGTGCCACAGGAGGGGCGGGGGAGACCCAGTACTTC.

The genes are TRBV10-1 and TRBJ1-6, with D possibly TRBD1 on 6 matching bases. Germline values: CDR1 WNHNN, CDR2 SYGVQD (reference sequence). The CDR3 contains 14 residues. The ends were cut back, 5 bases at V and 7 bases at J, with 12 bases in the middle. The CDR3 region is CASSRQATNSPLHF. The CDR3, as DNA: TGCGCCAGCAGTAGACAGGCGACCAATTCACCCCTCCACTTT.